Listed below are T cell receptor beta chains from one sample, sequenced in a study of T cell repertoires in cytomegalovirus infection. TCRdb called the reads again in MiXCR, with one record for every CDR3 protein. Of around 300,000 distinct CDR3 sequences listed, roughly 23% are singletons. What was sequenced was PBMCs. The receptors were sampled from a human donor in good health (CMV status not recorded). Some clones in this sample may be carry-over from other donors' samples. Each CDR3 is given with its conserved first and last residue. D genes are given only for firm matches. The size field is filled for only some rows; it gives once, few, many or a size class.

v_call	j_call	d_call	clone_size	cdr3_nt	cdr3_aa
TRBV7-2	TRBJ1-2	NA	many	TGTGCCATACTCAGACTGACAGACTATGGCTACACCTTC	CAILRLTDYGYTF
TRBV6-1	TRBJ2-7	NA	few	TGTGCCAGCAGTGAACAGGGTAGGGGTTCCTACGAGCAGTACTTC	CASSEQGRGSYEQYF
TRBV7-2	TRBJ1-2	TRBD1	many	TGTGCCAGCAGCTTAGAGGGACAGGGGACTGGCTACACCTTC	CASSLEGQGTGYTF
TRBV28	TRBJ2-2	NA	NA	TGTGCCAGCAGCCTGCTAGGGGTGGCCACCGGGGAGCTGTTTTTT	CASSLLGVATGELFF
TRBV28	TRBJ1-2	TRBD1	few	TGTGCCAGCAGTTCCGGGACAGGGGTTGGATATGGCTACACCTTC	CASSSGTGVGYGYTF
TRBV2	TRBJ2-7	NA	NA	TGTGCCAGCAGGGACCGAGGTTACGAGCAGTACTTC	CASRDRGYEQYF
TRBV9	TRBJ1-2	TRBD1	NA	TGTGCCAGCGACGCCGGGACAGGATATTCCTACACCTTC	CASDAGTGYSYTF
TRBV10-3	TRBJ1-2	TRBD1	NA	TGTGCCATCAGGGCGGACAGGGAAAGTGGCTACACCTTC	CAIRADRESGYTF
TRBV12-3/TRBV12-4	TRBJ1-3	NA	few	TGTGCCAGCAGTTGGGACATCGCTGGAAACACCATATATTTT	CASSWDIAGNTIYF
TRBV27	TRBJ1-2	NA	few	TGTGCCAGCAGTTCCCCGGGACATTTCTACACCTTC	CASSSPGHFYTF
TRBV6-5	TRBJ2-1	NA	NA	TGTGCCAGCAGTTCCTCACTACTCTACAATGAGCAGTTCTTC	CASSSSLLYNEQFF
TRBV11-2	TRBJ2-2	NA	many	TGTGCCAGCAGCTTAACTGACACCGGGGAGCTGTTTTTT	CASSLTDTGELFF
TRBV11-2	TRBJ2-7	NA	NA	TGTGCCAGCAGCGAGGCTGGGACAAGCTCCTACGAGCAGTACTTC	CASSEAGTSSYEQYF
TRBV18	TRBJ1-4	NA	NA	TGTGCCAGCTCGCCCAACAGGGTCGGGGATGAAAAACTGTTTTTT	CASSPNRVGDEKLFF
TRBV7-2	TRBJ2-1	TRBD2	many	TGTGCCAGCAGCTTATGGGGGGGGACCTACAATGAGCAGTTCTTC	CASSLWGGTYNEQFF
TRBV5-1	TRBJ1-2	TRBD1	NA	TGCGCCAGCAGCTTGATTGGACAGGAACCTAACTATGGCTACACCTTC	CASSLIGQEPNYGYTF
TRBV7-2	TRBJ2-2	NA	many	TGTGCCAGCAGAGCGAAAAACACCGGGGAGCTGTTTTTT	CASRAKNTGELFF
TRBV30	TRBJ2-7	TRBD2	NA	TGTGCCTGGACCGGAGGGAGCGGTCTAGCGGACTACGAGCAGTACTTC	CAWTGGSGLADYEQYF
TRBV5-1	TRBJ1-4	TRBD1	NA	TGCGCCAGCAGCTTACGACAGGGGGTCGATGAAAAACTGTTTTTT	CASSLRQGVDEKLFF
TRBV5-1	TRBJ1-1	NA	NA	TGCGCCAGCAGCCCCAATTCGGTTAACACTGAAGCTTTCTTT	CASSPNSVNTEAFF
TRBV7-3	TRBJ2-2	NA	many	TGTGCCAGCAGCTCTCTGGCAGGGGGGACCGGGGAGCTGTTTTTT	CASSSLAGGTGELFF
TRBV7-2	TRBJ1-2	NA	few	TGTGCCAGCAGCCTGTCGACAGTTTTCTATGGCTACACCTTC	CASSLSTVFYGYTF
TRBV7-3	TRBJ2-3	TRBD2	many	TGTGCCAGCAGCTACCGGGGGGGTGTCACAGATACGCAGTATTTT	CASSYRGGVTDTQYF
TRBV28	TRBJ1-6	NA	many	TGTGCCAGCAGTTTATATGGGGCGGGACAATATAATTCACCCCTCCACTTT	CASSLYGAGQYNSPLHF
TRBV28	TRBJ1-2	NA	NA	TGTGCCACCCTAAGGAGGGGCTTCCTTCATGGCTACACCTTC	CATLRRGFLHGYTF
TRBV15	TRBJ1-5	NA	many	TGTGCCACCAGCAGAGATCCACAGGGTGGTCAGCCCCAGCATTTT	CATSRDPQGGQPQHF
TRBV27	TRBJ2-1	TRBD2	NA	TGTGCCAGCAGTTCGGGACTAGCGGGAGTGGGCTACAATGAGCAGTTCTTC	CASSSGLAGVGYNEQFF
TRBV20-1	TRBJ2-3	NA	NA	TGCAGTGCTAGTTTTTCGGGGCCGAGCACAGATACGCAGTATTTT	CSASFSGPSTDTQYF
TRBV7-2	TRBJ1-1	NA	many	TGTGCCAGCAGCTCCCCAGGAGGGAACACTGAAGCTTTCTTT	CASSSPGGNTEAFF
TRBV5-1	TRBJ1-5	NA	NA	TGCGCCAGCAGTTACGACGCCGGTAGCAATCAGCCCCAGCATTTT	CASSYDAGSNQPQHF
TRBV7-9	TRBJ1-1	TRBD1	few	TGTGCCAGCAGCTCCGACAGGGCCAACCGAGGGACTGAAGCTTTCTTT	CASSSDRANRGTEAFF
TRBV7-8	TRBJ1-5	TRBD1	few	TGTGCCAGCAGCCCAGGGGGGGGTGGGCATCAGCCCCAGCATTTT	CASSPGGGGHQPQHF
TRBV7-2	TRBJ1-1	NA	many	TGTGCCAGCAGCTTAAAGAGACAGAACACTGAAGCTTTCTTT	CASSLKRQNTEAFF
TRBV12-5	TRBJ1-2	NA	NA	TGTGCTAGTGGTTTCCTTTCGGGGGTTAGCTACACCTTC	CASGFLSGVSYTF
TRBV5-1	TRBJ2-7	TRBD1	NA	TGCGCCACCCGAACAAGTTCGGGACAGGGTTCCTACGAGCAGTACTTC	CATRTSSGQGSYEQYF
TRBV10-2	TRBJ2-7	NA	many	TGCGCCAGCAGTGACAGGAGCTCCTACGAGCAGTACTTC	CASSDRSSYEQYF
TRBV7-9	TRBJ1-5	NA	NA	TGTGCCAGCCCACTGAAACGGGGCAATCAGCCCCAGCATTTT	CASPLKRGNQPQHF
TRBV20-1	TRBJ2-3	TRBD2	NA	TGCAGCGCCGCCGACCTCAAGCGGGGGAGCACAGATACGCAGTATTTT	CSAADLKRGSTDTQYF
TRBV9	TRBJ2-1	TRBD1	NA	TGTGCCAGCAGCGTAGGGACAGGGCACAATGAGCAGTTCTTC	CASSVGTGHNEQFF
TRBV28	TRBJ1-2	TRBD1	few	TGTGCCAGCAGTTTATGGAGTCAGGGGGTGCGGAGTGGCTACACCTTC	CASSLWSQGVRSGYTF
TRBV7-2	TRBJ1-5	NA	many	TGTGCCAGCAGCTTATTAGCACCCCATAGCAATCAGCCCCAGCATTTT	CASSLLAPHSNQPQHF
TRBV19	TRBJ2-5	NA	NA	TGTGCCAGTAGTACCCGCATCAGGGTACAAGAGACCCAGTACTTC	CASSTRIRVQETQYF
TRBV7-2	TRBJ1-6	NA	many	TGTGCCAGCAGCTTAGGAGTGGACAGATATTCACCCCTCCACTTT	CASSLGVDRYSPLHF
TRBV7-4	TRBJ1-6	NA	many	TGTGCCAGCAGCTCTTGGACGGCGGGGGCCATTTCTAATTCACCCCTCCACTTT	CASSSWTAGAISNSPLHF
TRBV29-1	TRBJ2-2	TRBD2	few	TGCAGCGTTGTTCGGAGGGAGGGCTCCGGGGAGCTGTTTTTT	CSVVRREGSGELFF
TRBV7-2	TRBJ2-2	NA	NA	TGTGCCAGCAGCTTATGGGCTGTAGGGGGGGACACCGGGGAGCTGTTTTTT	CASSLWAVGGDTGELFF
TRBV29-1	TRBJ1-1	TRBD1	NA	TGCAGCGTGCGGACAGGGGTCACTGAAGCTTTCTTT	CSVRTGVTEAFF
TRBV4-2	TRBJ2-2	NA	few	TGTGCCAGCAGGCCTCAGATGAACACCGGGGAGCTGTTTTTT	CASRPQMNTGELFF
TRBV28	TRBJ2-6	NA	many	TGTGCCAGCACCGACATAGGACTCAGATCTGGGGCCAACGTCCTGACTTTC	CASTDIGLRSGANVLTF
TRBV7-9	TRBJ2-5	TRBD1	NA	TGTGCCAGCAGCTTACCCGGGACAGGAGAGACCCAGTACTTC	CASSLPGTGETQYF
TRBV20-1	TRBJ2-4	NA	NA	TGCAGTGCTAGAGATTATTTCGGGGGTAACATTCAGTACTTC	CSARDYFGGNIQYF
TRBV6-5	TRBJ1-1	NA	NA	TGTGCCATCCGCCGCAAAGTGAACACTGAAGCTTTCTTT	CAIRRKVNTEAFF
TRBV6-6	TRBJ2-7	NA	many	TGTGCCAGCAGTTACGGGTGGGAGACCTACGAGCAGTACTTC	CASSYGWETYEQYF
TRBV6-1	TRBJ2-7	TRBD2	few	TGTGCCACCGGGCCGGTAGCGGGAGAGAACTACGAGCAGTACTTC	CATGPVAGENYEQYF
TRBV6-6	TRBJ2-7	TRBD2	few	TGTGCCAGCAGTTCTCTAGGGCGGGAGGATTACGAGCAGTACTTC	CASSSLGREDYEQYF
TRBV29-1	TRBJ1-5	TRBD1	NA	TGCAGCGTCGGGACAGGGGATAGCAATCAGCCCCAGCATTTT	CSVGTGDSNQPQHF
TRBV28	TRBJ1-2	NA	NA	TGTGCCAGCAGTTTGTTGGATACATCCTATGGCTACACCTTC	CASSLLDTSYGYTF
TRBV4-1	TRBJ2-7	NA	NA	TGCGCCAGCAGCCAAGATAGTGATTTTAGCTCCTACGAGCAGTACTTC	CASSQDSDFSSYEQYF
TRBV7-2	TRBJ2-7	NA	many	TGTGCCAGCAGTCGGACTACCTCGACCTACGAGCAGTACTTC	CASSRTTSTYEQYF